The 4 T cell receptor beta chains below all came from one sample that was sequenced in a study of human T cells and chemical hapten exposure. Time point denoted: patch test 1, 2 weeks after DPC sensitization. Treatment denoted: therapeutic diphenylcyclopropenone sensitization with weekly scalp DPC. TCRdb called the RACE reads again in MiXCR, with one record for every CDR3 protein. Of some 87,000 distinct CDR3 sequences in the sample, 9% to 12% were seen once. The sequencing used whole blood, collected in connection with sensitization to the hapten diphenylcyclopropenone (DPC). These receptor sequences come from a woman in her 50s with alopecia areata. Some clones in this sample may be carry-over from other donors' samples.

This clonotype was found a few times. The genes are TRBV21-1 and TRBJ1-2; the table gives TRBD1 as D, unverified against the DNA. TRBV21-1 is a known pseudogene. This CDR3 is 17 amino acids long. The CDR3 sequence is CASSKGGHSSGNYGYTF. The CDR3 nucleotides read TGTGCCAGCAGCAAAGGGGGACACAGCTCTGGAAACTATGGCTACACCTTC.

In DNA form, the CDR3 reads TGTGCCAGCAGCCGGAGTACAGAGACCCAGTACTTC. It encodes CASSRSTETQYF. V gene TRBV7-2 combines with J gene TRBJ2-5; D is ambiguous. This CDR3 has 12 amino acids. Germline CDR1 reads SGHTA; CDR2 reads FQGNSA. The V end lost 5 bases, the J end lost 4 bases, and 8 bases lay between the germline ends.

This clonotype was picked up many times. The chain uses TRBV11-2 and TRBJ2-1, with D perhaps matching TRBD2 (7 bases). This CDR3 spans 14 amino acids. CDR1 and CDR2 from the germline V gene are SGHAT and FQNNGV. V was clipped by 3 bases and J by 6 bases, with 12 bases between them. For the CDR3, the DNA is TGTGCCAGCAGCTTGGGGGGGCGCATCAATGAGCAGTTCTTC. Translated, it gives CASSLGGRINEQFF.

The chain carries TRBV2 and TRBJ1-5; D gene unclear. Germline values: CDR1 SNHLY, CDR2 FYNNEI. Trimming pared 5 bases from V and 2 bases from J, leaving 13 bases between. The CDR3 has 15 residues. CDR3 loop: CASSRTRNGNQPQHF. The DNA of the CDR3 is TGTGCCAGCAGTCGGACCCGGAACGGCAATCAGCCCCAGCATTTT.